The text below deals with one TCR beta chain. This may be a read error, as it is one base from a much larger clone. This record belongs to a study of T cell repertoires in cytomegalovirus infection. Overall study context: From public TCR beta signatures came an indication of both CMV infection and matching HLA type.

TCRdb redid the calling of the reads with MiXCR, one entry per CDR3 protein. The data contain around 330,000 distinct CDR3 sequences, 17% of them singletons. The sample comprised PBMCs. This TCR came from a human donor in good health (CMV status not recorded). Some clones in this sample may be carry-over from other donors' samples.

CDR3 DNA sequence: TGTGCCAGCAGAAAACCAGGGGTCACTGACGCTTTCTTT. Translated: CASRKPGVTDAFF. J is TRBJ1-1 and V is TRBV25-1; weak D call: TRBD1 (6 bases). CDR1 and CDR2 (germline): MGHDK, SYGVNS. This CDR3 has 13 amino acids. Together with reference TRBV25-1 and TRBJ1-1, the CDR3 gives the full variable domain: EADIYQTPRYLVIGTGKKITLECSQTMGHDKMYWYQQDPGMELHLIHYSYGVNSTEKGDLSSESTVSRIRTEHFPLTLESARPSHTSQYLCASRKPGVTDAFFGQGTRLTVV.